This T cell receptor beta chain was sequenced in a study of early T cells in non-severe SARS-CoV-2 infection. TCRdb reprocessed the 5' RACE reads via MiXCR and lists one record per CDR3 protein. Of some 41,000 distinct CDR3 sequences listed, roughly 6% are singletons. This clonotype has at least ten counts. This CDR3 has 14 residues. Trimming took off 0 bases at V and 1 base at J, with 7 bases between the two ends. The receptor was derived from an adult who was a healthcare worker with PCR-confirmed SARS-CoV-2 infection or an uninfected control (not recorded which). This chain connects TRBV12-3 or TRBV12-4 to TRBJ2-7, with D possibly being TRBD1 (6 bases). The sequencing sample was made of whole blood. For the CDR3, the DNA is TGTGCCAGCAGTTTAGCGGGACATTCCTACGAGCAGTACTTC. Protein: CASSLAGHSYEQYF.